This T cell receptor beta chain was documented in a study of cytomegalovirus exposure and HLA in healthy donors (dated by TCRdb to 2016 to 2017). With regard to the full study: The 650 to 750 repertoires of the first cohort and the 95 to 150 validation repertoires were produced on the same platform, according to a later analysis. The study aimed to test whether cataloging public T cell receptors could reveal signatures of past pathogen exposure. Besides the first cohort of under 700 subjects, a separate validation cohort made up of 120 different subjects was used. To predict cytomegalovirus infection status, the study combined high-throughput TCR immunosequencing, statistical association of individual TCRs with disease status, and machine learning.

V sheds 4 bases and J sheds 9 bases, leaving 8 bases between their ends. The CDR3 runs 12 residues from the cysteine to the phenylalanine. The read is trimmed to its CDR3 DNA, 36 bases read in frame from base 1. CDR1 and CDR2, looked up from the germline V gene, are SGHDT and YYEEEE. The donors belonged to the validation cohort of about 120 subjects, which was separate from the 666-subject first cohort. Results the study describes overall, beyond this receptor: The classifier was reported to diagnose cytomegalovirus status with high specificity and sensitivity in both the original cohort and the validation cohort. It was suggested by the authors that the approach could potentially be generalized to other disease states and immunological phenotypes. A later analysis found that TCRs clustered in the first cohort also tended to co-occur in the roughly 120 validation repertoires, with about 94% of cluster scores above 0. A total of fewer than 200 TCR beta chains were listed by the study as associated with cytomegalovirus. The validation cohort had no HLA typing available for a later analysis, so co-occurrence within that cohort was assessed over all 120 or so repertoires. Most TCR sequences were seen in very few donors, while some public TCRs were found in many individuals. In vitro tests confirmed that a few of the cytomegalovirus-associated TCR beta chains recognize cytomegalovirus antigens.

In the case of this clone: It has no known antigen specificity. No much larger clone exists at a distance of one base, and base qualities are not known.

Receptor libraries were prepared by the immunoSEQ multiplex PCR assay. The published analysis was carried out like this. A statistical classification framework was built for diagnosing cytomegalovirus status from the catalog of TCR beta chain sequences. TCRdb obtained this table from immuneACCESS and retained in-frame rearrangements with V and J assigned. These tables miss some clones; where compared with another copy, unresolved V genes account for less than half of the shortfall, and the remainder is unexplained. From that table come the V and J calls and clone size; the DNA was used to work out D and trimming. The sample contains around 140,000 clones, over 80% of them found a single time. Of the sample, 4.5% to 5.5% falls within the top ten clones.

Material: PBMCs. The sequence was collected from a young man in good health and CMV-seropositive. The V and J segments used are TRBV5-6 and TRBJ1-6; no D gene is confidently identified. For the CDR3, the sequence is CASSAGFSPLHF. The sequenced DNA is TGTGCCAGCAGCGCAGGATTTTCACCCCTCCACTTT.